This is a list of T cell receptor beta chains from one sample in a study of a mutant IDH1 vaccine in newly diagnosed glioma. These receptors' targets are unknown. TCRdb's copy holds only in-frame clones and misses some; the assay was immunoSEQ multiplex PCR. The sample has about 110,000 clones, 85% to 90% seen once. The material sequenced was PBMCs, taken from a glioma patient whose treatment included an IDH1 peptide vaccine. The receptor set was obtained from a woman aged 45-65 years with glioma. Each CDR3 is given with its conserved first and last residue. D genes are given only for firm matches. Clone size is stated in some rows and not others, as once, few, many or a class when expanded.

NA	NA	TRBV7-9	TRBJ1-2	TGTGCCAGCAGCTCCCAATCTAGTAACTATGGCTACACCTTC	CASSSQSSNYGYTF
NA	TRBD1	TRBV18	TRBJ2-7	TGTGCCAGCTCACCCCTGGGACAGGGGGGCAACGAGCAGTACTTC	CASSPLGQGGNEQYF
NA	NA	TRBV11-2	TRBJ1-1	TGTGCCAGCAGTTGGGAGGGTGAAGCTTTCTTT	CASSWEGEAFF
NA	TRBD1	TRBV7-3	TRBJ2-1	TGTGCCAGCAGTGGCGACAGGGGAGGTGAGCAGTTCTTC	CASSGDRGGEQFF
NA	NA	TRBV27	TRBJ2-5	TGTGCCAGCAGTTTAATGGGAGGACGGGAGACCCAGTACTTC	CASSLMGGRETQYF
NA	TRBD1	TRBV19	TRBJ1-1	TGTGCCAGTAGCCGACAGGGTCACGGTGAAGCTTTCTTT	CASSRQGHGEAFF
NA	NA	TRBV2	TRBJ1-4	TGTGCCAGCAGTTTCGGGGGGCGAGAAAAACTGTTTTTT	CASSFGGREKLFF
NA	TRBD1	TRBV19	TRBJ2-7	TGTGCCAGTAGGGGACAGCTATACTACGAGCAGTACTTC	CASRGQLYYEQYF
NA	NA	TRBV6-1	TRBJ2-2	TGTGCCAGCAGTTTTAATACCGGGGAGCTGTTTTTT	CASSFNTGELFF
NA	NA	TRBV11-3	TRBJ2-3	TGTGCCAGCAGCTTCGGCACGCAGTATTTT	CASSFGTQYF
NA	NA	TRBV5-1	TRBJ1-1	TGCGCCAGCCGGGGGGTCAACACTGAAGCTTTCTTT	CASRGVNTEAFF
NA	TRBD1	TRBV7-9	TRBJ1-1	TGTGCCAGCAGCGAAGTACAGGGGGGCACTGAAGCTTTCTTT	CASSEVQGGTEAFF
NA	NA	TRBV7-9	TRBJ2-7	TGTGCCAGCAGCTTAGCGTTGGGGGCCGACGGTAACTACGAGCAGTACTTC	CASSLALGADGNYEQYF
NA	NA	TRBV28	TRBJ2-7	TGTGCCAGCAGTCTCGACGAGCAGTACTTC	CASSLDEQYF
NA	NA	TRBV6-1	TRBJ1-2	TGTGCCAGCAGTGGAAGCCAGGGCTATGGCTACACCTTC	CASSGSQGYGYTF
NA	NA	TRBV5-6	TRBJ1-2	TGTGCCAGCAGCCGGGATCGGCGTTTGGACTATGGCTACACCTTC	CASSRDRRLDYGYTF
NA	NA	TRBV28	TRBJ2-2	TGTGCCAGCAGTTTTAGTCGGACAGACGAGGCCGCGAACACCGGGGAGCTGTTTTTT	CASSFSRTDEAANTGELFF
NA	NA	TRBV6-1	TRBJ2-2	TGTGCCAGCAGTGCTAGCTACACCGGGGAGCTGTTTTTT	CASSASYTGELFF
NA	NA	TRBV6-6	TRBJ1-1	TGTGCCAGCACCCGGAAGGGAGGGAACACTGAAGCTTTCTTT	CASTRKGGNTEAFF
NA	NA	TRBV28	TRBJ2-7	TGTGCCAGCAGTTTTGAAACCTACGAGCAGTACTTC	CASSFETYEQYF
NA	NA	TRBV7-9	TRBJ2-2	TGTGCCAGCAGCTTAGGGATTCCGAACACCGGGGAGCTGTTTTTT	CASSLGIPNTGELFF
NA	NA	TRBV2	TRBJ1-2	TGTGCCAGCAGTGGAGACTATGGCTACACCTTC	CASSGDYGYTF
NA	NA	TRBV10-3	TRBJ1-1	TGTGCCATCAGTGAGTCGGCGGGGATGAACACTGAAGCTTTCTTT	CAISESAGMNTEAFF
NA	TRBD1	TRBV28	TRBJ1-2	TGTGCCAGCAGTTTATTGACAGGGGATAGGTATGGCTACACCTTC	CASSLLTGDRYGYTF
NA	TRBD1	TRBV28	TRBJ2-7	TGTGCCAGCAGCACCGGGACAGTCTCCGGCTACGAGCAGTACTTC	CASSTGTVSGYEQYF
NA	TRBD2	TRBV25-1	TRBJ2-5	TGTGCCAGCAGTGGGGGGGGTGAGGCCCTATTCGAGACCCAGTACTTC	CASSGGGEALFETQYF
NA	NA	TRBV27	TRBJ2-2	TGTGCCAGCAGTCCTTTATTAGGCTCTAGGGACGCCGGGGAGCTGTTTTTT	CASSPLLGSRDAGELFF
NA	NA	TRBV28	TRBJ2-5	TGTGCCAGCAGTTTAAGTTCAGGACGAACCCAAGAGACCCAGTACTTC	CASSLSSGRTQETQYF
NA	NA	TRBV19	TRBJ2-3	TGTGCCAGTAGTATGCGGGCTAGCGACACGCAGTATTTT	CASSMRASDTQYF
few	TRBD2	TRBV7-8	TRBJ2-1	TGTGCCAGCAGCTTAAGGTCTAGCGGGATCTACAATGAGCAGTTCTTC	CASSLRSSGIYNEQFF
NA	NA	TRBV18	TRBJ2-3	TGTGCCAGCTCACCCGATGGCGGCGGAGATACGCAGTATTTT	CASSPDGGGDTQYF
NA	TRBD1	TRBV6-6	TRBJ2-5	TGTGCCAGCAGTTACCTCGGGACAGGCGGCAGGGAGACCCAGTACTTC	CASSYLGTGGRETQYF
NA	TRBD1	TRBV27	TRBJ1-2	TGTGCCAGCAGTTCGGACAGGGGAGGGGATGGCTACACCTTC	CASSSDRGGDGYTF
NA	NA	TRBV15	TRBJ1-1	TGTGCCACCAGCAGAGACATTCGTTCCGGAGCTTTCTTT	CATSRDIRSGAFF
few	TRBD1	TRBV6-5	TRBJ2-7	TGTGCCAGCAGTTTCCACCAGGGGGCCGGGTACGAGCAGTACTTC	CASSFHQGAGYEQYF
NA	TRBD1	TRBV6-4	TRBJ2-7	TGTGCCAGCCCGACTCGGGGACAGTTACCCTACGAGCAGTACTTC	CASPTRGQLPYEQYF
once	NA	TRBV28	TRBJ1-5	TGTGCCAGCGGTAGGGGGGACGGCAATCAGCCCCAGCATTTT	CASGRGDGNQPQHF
once	NA	TRBV6-1	TRBJ1-1	TGTGCCAGCAGTAGTCTGGGTCGGAGCGAAGCTTTCTTT	CASSSLGRSEAFF
NA	NA	TRBV30	TRBJ1-2	TGTGCCTGGAGTACCCTTCAGGGGTACTATGGCTACACCTTC	CAWSTLQGYYGYTF
NA	TRBD2	TRBV6-6	TRBJ2-5	TGTGCCAGCAGTTACGACGTAGCGGGAGGGCCGGAGACCCAGTACTTC	CASSYDVAGGPETQYF
NA	NA	TRBV27	TRBJ2-5	TGTGCCAGCAGTCCGCGCCCTATTGGGCAAGGGGCGACCCAGTACTTC	CASSPRPIGQGATQYF